This T cell receptor (beta chain) originates from a study of human T cells and chemical hapten exposure. Overall study: The study enrolled mostly female patients with alopecia areata, totalis or universalis. Slight differences in pooled library volume were the main source of varying TCR yields across samples. Notes on the study in general: The study found that PT1 expanded TCR counts correlated positively with patch test score.

Time point here: pre-sensitization, week 0. Treatment denoted: therapeutic diphenylcyclopropenone sensitization with weekly scalp DPC. Comment on this clonotype: As yet, its antigen is unknown.

TCRdb reprocessed the RACE reads via MiXCR and lists one record per CDR3 protein. The sample holds about 300,000 distinct CDR3 sequences; around 5.5% are singletons and the top ten take about 8.2%. The TCR was taken from a woman between 18 and 29 years old with alopecia areata. Some clones in this sample may be carry-over from other donors' samples. This specimen was whole blood, taken in connection with sensitization to the hapten diphenylcyclopropenone (DPC).

The CDR3 reads CASSRKSAGGRVTGELFF. The CDR3 DNA follows: TGTGCCAGCAGCCGAAAAAGCGCGGGGGGGCGCGTCACCGGGGAGCTGTTTTTT. The V gene is TRBV12-3 or TRBV12-4, the J gene TRBJ2-2, with 9 nucleotides matching TRBD2. The CDR3 extends over 18 amino acids. The ends lost 6 bases at V and 4 bases at J; junction bases unmatched: 15.